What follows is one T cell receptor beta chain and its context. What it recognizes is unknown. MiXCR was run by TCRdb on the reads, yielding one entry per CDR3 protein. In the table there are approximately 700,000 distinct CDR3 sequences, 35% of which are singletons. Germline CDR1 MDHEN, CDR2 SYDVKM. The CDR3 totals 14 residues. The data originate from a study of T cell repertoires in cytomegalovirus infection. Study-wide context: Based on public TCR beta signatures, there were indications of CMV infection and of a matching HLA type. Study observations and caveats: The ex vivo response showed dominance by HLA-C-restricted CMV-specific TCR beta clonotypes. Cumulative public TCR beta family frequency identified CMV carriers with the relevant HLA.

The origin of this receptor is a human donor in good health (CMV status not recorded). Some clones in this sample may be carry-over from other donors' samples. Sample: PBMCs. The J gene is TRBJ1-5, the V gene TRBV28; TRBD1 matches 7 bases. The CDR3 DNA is TGTGCGTCGACAGGGCTCGGTAGCAATCAGCCCCAGCATTTT. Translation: CASTGLGSNQPQHF.